This T cell receptor (beta chain) originates from a study of blood T cell repertoires in COVID-19. Per the study methods: Estimation of nucleated cell counts relied on the amplification of reference gene primers. Assay: immunoSEQ multiplex PCR; the TCRdb copy retains only in-frame clones and omits some. The D gene and trimming were derived from the DNA, and the V and J assignments and clone size from that table. The sample contains under 350,000 clones, 85% of which appear only once. The material sequenced was peripheral blood. This sequence was found in a human donor in a cohort sampled during active COVID-19.

CDR3 in amino acids: CASSLSLPGANVLTF. The CDR3 nucleotides read TGTGCCAGCAGTTTATCTCTCCCTGGGGCCAACGTCCTGACTTTC. J is TRBJ2-6 and V is TRBV28, with unresolved D. The CDR3 sequence is 15 residues long. CDR1 and CDR2 (germline): MDHEN, SYDVKM. V was shortened by 1 base and J by 2 bases, with 6 bases between the two germline ends.